The next 31 T cell receptor beta chains were all read from a single sample in a study of siplizumab effects on memory and regulatory T cells. Assay: immunoSEQ multiplex PCR; the TCRdb copy retains only in-frame clones and omits some. The sample has 100,000 to 120,000 clones; over 85% are singletons. Input material: CD4+ T cells sorted from blood. The receptor set was obtained from a human donor in good health.

The chain employs TRBV10-1 and TRBJ2-5; TRBD1 matches at 9 bases. The length of the CDR3 is 13 residues. Germline V gives CDR1 WNHNN, CDR2 SYGVQD (reference sequence). Trimming cost V 6 bases and J 4 bases; bases outside gene matches: 3. The CDR3 nucleotides are TGCGCCAGCAGGATGACAGGGGGAGAGACCCAGTACTTC. Translated, it gives CASRMTGGETQYF.

There are a few counts of this clone. The chain links TRBV2 to TRBJ1-5; tentatively, D is TRBD1 (5 bases). The CDR3 loop spans 14 amino acids. Trimming cost V 4 bases and J 3 bases, with 10 bases left between them. Germline V gene sequence: CDR1 SNHLY, CDR2 FYNNEI. In nucleotides, the CDR3 is TGTGCCAGCAGTGGGGACGGCTACAATCAGCCCCAGCATTTT. Its protein is CASSGDGYNQPQHF.

This clone was recorded only once. The gene calls are TRBV5-4 and TRBJ2-7; either TRBD1 or TRBD2 may supply D (5 bases each). This CDR3 is built from 14 residues. The germline gives CDR1 SGHNT, CDR2 YYREEE (reference sequence). Trimming took 2 bases from V and 3 from J, leaving 12 bases between them. DNA of the CDR3: TGTGCCAGCAGCTTTCGGGACCGCCGCTACGAGCAGTACTTC. Residues: CASSFRDRRYEQYF. Full variable domain (remainder filled in from reference TRBV5-4 and TRBJ2-7): ETGVTQSPTHLIKTRGQQVTLRCSSQSGHNTVSWYQQALGQGPQFIFQYYREEENGRGNFPPRFSGLQFPNYSSELNVNALELDDSALYLCASSFRDRRYEQYFGPGTRLTVT.

This chain joins TRBV5-1 and TRBJ2-6, with D uncertain. Trimming cost V 2 bases and J 1 base, with 7 bases left between them. The CDR3 runs to 15 residues. Looked up from germline, CDR1 is SGHRS and CDR2 is YFSETQ. The CDR3 sequence is CASSLQTSGANVLTF. The CDR3 nucleotides are TGCGCCAGCAGCTTACAGACATCTGGGGCCAACGTCCTGACTTTC.

The rearrangement uses TRBV11-2 and TRBJ2-2; D may be TRBD1 or TRBD2 (6 bases each). Looked up from germline, CDR1 is SGHAT and CDR2 is FQNNGV. Trimming shortened V by 1 base and J by 2 bases, and 14 bases separated the two germline ends. The CDR3 consists of 17 residues. The CDR3 spells CASSLAGAKSNTGELFF. The CDR3 DNA reads as TGTGCCAGCAGCTTAGCGGGGGCCAAATCCAACACCGGGGAGCTGTTTTTT.

CDR3 DNA: TGTGCCAGCAGCTTAAGACAGAACACCGGGGAGCTGTTTTTT. Its translation: CASSLRQNTGELFF. The V gene is TRBV7-3, the J gene TRBJ2-2, with unresolved D. CDR3 length: 14 residues. V was cut by 1 base and J by 1 base, with 4 bases left in between. CDR1 SGHTA and CDR2 FQGTGA come from the germline V gene.

This chain links TRBV12-5 with TRBJ2-2; tentatively, D is TRBD2 (7 bases). The CDR3 covers 16 residues. Trimming left V 5 bases short and J 4 bases short, with 17 bases between. CDR1 LGHNT and CDR2 FRNRAP come from the germline V gene. The CDR3 DNA reads TGTGCTAGTGGTCAAGGTCGGGGGGCCCCCACCGGGGAGCTGTTTTTT. It codes for CASGQGRGAPTGELFF.

This clone has just a few counts. This chain uses TRBV19 with TRBJ1-5; no reliable D call. CDR1 is LNHDA and CDR2 is SQIVND in the germline V gene (reference sequence). Trimming shortened V by 9 bases and J by 4 bases, and 19 bases separated the two germline ends. The CDR3 runs 15 residues. CDR3 in amino acids: CASSGPPFRNQPQHF. The CDR3 DNA is TGTGCCAGCTCCGGGCCACCATTTAGGAATCAGCCCCAGCATTTT.

This clone was detected only once. CDR3 loop: CAWRLAGASGEQFF. Here the CDR3 DNA reads TGTGCCTGGAGACTAGCGGGAGCGTCGGGTGAGCAGTTCTTC. The chain carries TRBV30 and TRBJ2-1, with 11 bases lining up with TRBD2. Germline V lookup: CDR1 GTSNPN, CDR2 SVGIG (reference sequence). V shed 3 bases and J 9 bases; nucleotides not matched to a gene: 7. The CDR3 is made up of 14 amino acids.

The table lists this clone with a count of one. The chain carries TRBV10-3 and TRBJ1-1, with a possible D match to TRBD1 (5 bases). This CDR3 region has 12 residues. The V and J ends lost 8 bases and 8 bases respectively, with 15 bases between them. Germline V gene lookup returns CDR1 ENHRY and CDR2 SYGVKD. The CDR3 region is CAIGTVPSEAFF. The CDR3 DNA reads as TGTGCCATCGGGACGGTCCCATCGGAAGCTTTCTTT.

This chain connects TRBV9 to TRBJ2-6; 7 bases align to TRBD1. This CDR3 has 17 amino acids. J lost 0 bases, V lost 4 bases, and 7 bases had no gene match. Germline V CDR1 and CDR2: SGDLS, YYNGEE. For the CDR3, the DNA is TGTGCCAGCAGCCCCCGGACAGGCGTCTCTGGGGCCAACGTCCTGACTTTC. Protein sequence: CASSPRTGVSGANVLTF.

This clone has just a few counts. The chain is built from TRBV5-1 and TRBJ1-6, with TRBD1 matching over 8 bases. Germline CDR1 SGHRS, CDR2 YFSETQ. J gave up 10 bases and V 3 bases, and 6 bases lay outside the gene matches. The CDR3 has 14 residues. The CDR3 coding sequence is TGCGCCAGCAGCTGGGGACAGGAAGCCTCACCCCTCCACTTT. The encoded protein is CASSWGQEASPLHF.

The chain combines TRBV7-6 with TRBJ2-1, with 12 bases fitting TRBD2. V shed 5 bases, J shed 3 bases, and the junction held 8 bases outside the gene matches. The CDR3 runs to 17 residues. Germline V CDR1 and CDR2: SGHVS, FNYEAQ. CDR3 sequence reads: CASSPRLAGALYNEQFF. In nucleotides, the CDR3 is TGTGCCAGCAGCCCGCGACTAGCGGGGGCTCTCTACAATGAGCAGTTCTTC.

This CDR3 is CASSLVVSGAGGEKLFF. CDR3 DNA sequence: TGTGCCAGCAGCTTGGTTGTTAGTGGGGCAGGTGGCGAAAAACTGTTTTTT. The chain carries TRBV5-5 and TRBJ1-4, with D tentatively TRBD1 (5 bases). This CDR3 contains 17 residues. The germline V gene has CDR1 SGHKS and CDR2 YYEKEE (reference sequence). Trimming left V 0 bases short and J 8 bases short, with 20 bases between.

The table lists this clone with a count of one. The CDR3 sequence: CASSLLAGGTDTQYF. The CDR3 nucleotides read TGTGCCAGTAGTCTACTCGCGGGAGGGACAGATACGCAGTATTTT. This rearrangement joins TRBV19 to TRBJ2-3; 9 bases are a match to TRBD2. The CDR3 contains 15 residues. Germline values: CDR1 LNHDA, CDR2 SQIVND (reference sequence). V dropped 5 bases and J dropped 3; count of bases not matched to a gene: 6.

The chain recombines TRBV15 with TRBJ2-3; 8 nucleotides align to TRBD2. In germline, CDR1 is LNHNV, CDR2 YYDKDF (reference sequence). The V and J ends lost 3 bases and 4 bases, in that order; junction bases with no gene match: 12. CDR3 length equals 17 residues. CDR3 loop: CATSRVYGGGLPDTQYF. As DNA, the CDR3 is TGTGCCACCAGCAGGGTATACGGGGGGGGCCTCCCAGATACGCAGTATTTT.

The chain employs TRBV25-1 and TRBJ2-5; 9 positions agree with TRBD1. Germline V gene lookup returns CDR1 MGHDK and CDR2 SYGVNS. V trimming: 4 bases; J trimming: 8 bases; junction bases outside the gene matches: 11. The CDR3 is 15 amino acids. The CDR3 region has the DNA TGTGCCAGCAGTGCTAACCGGGACAGGGTGGCTACCCAGTACTTC. It encodes CASSANRDRVATQYF.

Here the CDR3 DNA reads TGCGCCAGCAGCTTGGAAAAGGGGTCAGAGACCCAGTACTTC. Translation gives CASSLEKGSETQYF. The J gene is TRBJ2-5, the V gene TRBV5-1; the D gene is possibly TRBD1 (5 bases). CDR1 is SGHRS and CDR2 is YFSETQ in the germline V gene. Trimming took off 0 bases at V and 4 bases at J, with 10 bases between the two ends. This CDR3 is 14 amino acids long.

The chain combines TRBV5-1 with TRBJ2-5; perhaps TRBD2 as D (6 bases). V was trimmed by 6 bases and J by 4 bases, leaving 16 bases between them. In germline, CDR1 is SGHRS, CDR2 YFSETQ. CDR3 length equals 14 residues. The CDR3 protein is CASTIPGAGETQYF. For the CDR3, the DNA is TGCGCCAGCACGATACCGGGAGCGGGAGAGACCCAGTACTTC.

The chain recombines TRBV11-3 with TRBJ2-1, with D possibly TRBD2 on 6 matching bases. V lost 3 bases, J lost 7 bases, and 16 bases lay in between. The CDR3 loop spans 15 amino acids. The V gene's germline CDR1 is SGHNT and CDR2 YENEEA. The CDR3 DNA sequence: TGTGCCAGCAGCTTGAGGAGGGGATCTAAAAATGAGCAGTTCTTC. Protein sequence: CASSLRRGSKNEQFF.

J is TRBJ2-3 and V is TRBV9; D may match TRBD1 or TRBD2 (5 bases each). The CDR3 contains 14 residues. V gave up 4 bases and J gave up 2 bases, with 11 bases separating them. CDR1 SGDLS and CDR2 YYNGEE come from the germline V gene. The CDR3 coding sequence is TGTGCCAGCAGCTCGGGACCTTTCACAGATACGCAGTATTTT. Residues: CASSSGPFTDTQYF. The whole variable domain, remainder taken from reference TRBV9 and TRBJ2-3, is DSGVTQTPKHLITATGQRVTLRCSPRSGDLSVYWYQQSLDQGLQFLIQYYNGEERAKGNILERFSAQQFPDLHSELNLSSLELGDSALYFCASSSGPFTDTQYFGPGTRLTVL.

The chain uses TRBV27 and TRBJ2-7, with 7 bases that match TRBD1. Germline trimming cut 7 bases from V and 4 bases from J; bases unmatched to any gene: 10. CDR1 is MNHEY, CDR2 SMNVEV, per germline (reference sequence). The CDR3 spans 14 residues. The DNA for the CDR3 is TGTGCCAGCACCCCCCCGGGACAGCCATACGAGCAGTACTTC. This gives the protein CASTPPGQPYEQYF.

V usage is TRBV10-3 and J usage is TRBJ2-3; D could derive from TRBD1 or TRBD2 (5 bases each). The CDR3 is made up of 15 amino acids. The germline V gene has CDR1 ENHRY and CDR2 SYGVKD. V was trimmed by 3 bases and J by 0 bases, leaving 10 bases between them. The CDR3 here is CAISDGTPSTDTQYF. In DNA form, the CDR3 reads TGTGCCATCAGTGACGGGACGCCCAGCACAGATACGCAGTATTTT.

The chain links TRBV5-1 to TRBJ2-5; D may be TRBD1 (6 bases). The ends were cut back, 0 bases at V and 2 bases at J, with 11 bases in the middle. Germline-derived CDR1 and CDR2 are SGHRS and YFSETQ. CDR3 length: 15 amino acids. In nucleotides, the CDR3 is TGCGCCAGCAGCTTGGGCGGACAGTCACAAGAGACCCAGTACTTC. Residues: CASSLGGQSQETQYF.

The chain employs TRBV9 and TRBJ2-5, with 8 bases matching TRBD2. Germline V gives CDR1 SGDLS, CDR2 YYNGEE. The CDR3 sequence is 15 residues long. V lost 0 bases, J lost 5 bases, and 6 bases stayed unmatched. The DNA for the CDR3 is TGTGCCAGCAGCGTAGAGGCGGGGGGAGGCGAGACCCAGTACTTC. Translation: CASSVEAGGGETQYF. Supplemented by reference TRBV9 and TRBJ2-5, the full variable domain reads DSGVTQTPKHLITATGQRVTLRCSPRSGDLSVYWYQQSLDQGLQFLIQYYNGEERAKGNILERFSAQQFPDLHSELNLSSLELGDSALYFCASSVEAGGGETQYFGPGTRLLVL.

The CDR3 region is CASRRGTDYGYTF. The CDR3 coding sequence is TGTGCCAGCAGGCGTGGGACAGACTATGGCTACACCTTC. V usage is TRBV6-6 and J usage is TRBJ1-2; the match to TRBD1 covers 7 bases. This CDR3 has 13 residues. Germline V gene lookup returns CDR1 MNHNY and CDR2 SVGAGI (reference sequence). With V trimmed by 6 bases and J by 3 bases, 4 bases remained unmatched.

This clone was seen a single time. The chain is built from TRBV29-1 and TRBJ2-3; possible D gene TRBD2, 5 bases. The length of the CDR3 is 15 residues. The germline gives CDR1 SQVTM, CDR2 ANQGSEA. Trimming removed 7 bases at V and 1 base at J, with 18 bases between. The CDR3 DNA follows: TGCAGCGCCTCCGGGTCACCGAGGGGCACAGATACGCAGTATTTT. Amino acid sequence: CSASGSPRGTDTQYF.

This clone has just one count. In DNA form, the CDR3 reads TGTGCCAGCAGTAGGACAGGGGAGAATGAAAAACTGTTTTTT. Protein sequence: CASSRTGENEKLFF. This chain links TRBV25-1 with TRBJ1-4, with 9 bases aligning to TRBD1. V shed 5 bases and J 5 bases; nucleotides not matched to a gene: 3. Per the germline V gene, CDR1 is MGHDK and CDR2 is SYGVNS. The CDR3 is 14 residues long.

The CDR3 here is CASSPLEGHFSGANVLTF. DNA of the CDR3: TGTGCCAGCTCACCACTGGAGGGACACTTCTCTGGGGCCAACGTCCTGACTTTC. The V gene is TRBV18, the J gene TRBJ2-6; possibly TRBD1 or TRBD2 for D (6 bases each). In germline, CDR1 is KGHSH, CDR2 LQKENI. This CDR3 contains 18 residues. V was cut by 1 base and J by 0 bases, with 13 bases left in between.

The chain carries TRBV6-1 and TRBJ1-5; TRBD1 is a possible D gene (5 bases). The CDR3 has 14 residues. Trimming took off 2 bases at V and 7 bases at J, with 12 bases between the two ends. Germline V gives CDR1 MNHNS, CDR2 SASEGT. The CDR3 is CASSENRGRQPQHF. In nucleotides, the CDR3 is TGTGCCAGCAGTGAAAACCGGGGCAGACAGCCCCAGCATTTT.

The genes are TRBV9 and TRBJ2-5; D might be TRBD2 (5 bases). The CDR3 spans 16 residues. Germline V lookup: CDR1 SGDLS, CDR2 YYNGEE. V was shortened by 0 bases and J by 1 base, with 13 bases between the two germline ends. The CDR3 is CASSVATSGVQETQYF. The CDR3 region has the DNA TGTGCCAGCAGCGTAGCTACGAGCGGAGTCCAAGAGACCCAGTACTTC.